The 10 T cell receptor beta chains in this list originate from one sample, sequenced in a study of T cell clusters in autoimmune cytopenias. TRB amplification used approximately 250 ng of peripheral blood genomic DNA. Multiplex touch-down PCR amplified TRB using TRB-A and TRB-B pools in one tube. Following a re-call of the multiplex PCR reads, TCRdb has one entry per CDR3 protein and lacks DNA. The table lists fewer than 8,500 distinct CDR3 sequences, with around 9.9% in the top ten. This sample also appeared in a second study, on T cell repertoires in aging, cancer and after chemotherapy.

The source material was peripheral blood. The receptors stem from a human donor in good health.

This clonotype is medium-sized by frequency. This rearrangement joins TRBV12-3 or TRBV12-4 to TRBJ2-3; lacking DNA, the TRBD1 call made by TCRdb goes unchecked. The length of the CDR3 is 13 residues. The CDR3 here is CASSYGATDTQYF.

The rearrangement links TRBV6-6 to TRBJ1-1; TCRdb lists TRBD1, though no DNA is available to test this call. This CDR3 contains 16 residues. Germline V gene sequence: CDR1 MNHNY, CDR2 SVGAGI (reference sequence). The CDR3 is CASTLPLGQGGTEAFF.

The rearrangement links TRBV13 to TRBJ2-7. CDR1 is PRHDT, CDR2 FYEKMQ, per germline (reference sequence). CDR3 length: 15 amino acids. The CDR3 sequence is CASSFLKDVRYEQYF.

V gene TRBV30 combines with J gene TRBJ1-5. CDR1 and CDR2 (germline): GTSNPN, SVGIG (reference sequence). CDR3 length: 18 residues. The CDR3 spells CAWSVSGVLGYSNQPQHF.

The genes are TRBV5-4 and TRBJ2-7. This CDR3 comprises 15 residues. Germline CDR1 SGHNT, CDR2 YYREEE (reference sequence). The CDR3 is CASSLGGLTAYEQYF.

This chain links TRBV11-1 with TRBJ1-1; the TRBD1 assignment by TCRdb is unverifiable without DNA. Germline V CDR1 and CDR2: SGHAT, FQDESV (reference sequence). CDR3 length: 13 residues. The CDR3 sequence: CASRTGLNTEAFF.

Measured by frequency, this clonotype is medium-sized (0.01 to 0.1%). The chain recombines TRBV18 with TRBJ2-1; there is no DNA to check the TCRdb D call of TRBD2. This CDR3 has 15 amino acids. CDR1 is KGHSH and CDR2 is LQKENI in the germline V gene. CDR3 region: CASSPLAGGRNEQFF.

The chain links TRBV12-3 or TRBV12-4 to TRBJ1-5; TCRdb's D gene call, TRBD1, goes unchecked for lack of DNA. The CDR3 length is 13 residues. The CDR3 sequence is CASSGTGGQPQHF.

This clonotype registers medium-sized by frequency. The chain has TRBV27 and TRBJ2-1. There are 13 residues in the CDR3. Germline V CDR1 and CDR2: MNHEY, SMNVEV (reference sequence). This chain's CDR3 is CASSLNGYNEQFF.

The gene calls are TRBV12-3 or TRBV12-4 and TRBJ1-1. The CDR3 runs 15 residues. The CDR3 spells CASSSDTGWDTEAFF.